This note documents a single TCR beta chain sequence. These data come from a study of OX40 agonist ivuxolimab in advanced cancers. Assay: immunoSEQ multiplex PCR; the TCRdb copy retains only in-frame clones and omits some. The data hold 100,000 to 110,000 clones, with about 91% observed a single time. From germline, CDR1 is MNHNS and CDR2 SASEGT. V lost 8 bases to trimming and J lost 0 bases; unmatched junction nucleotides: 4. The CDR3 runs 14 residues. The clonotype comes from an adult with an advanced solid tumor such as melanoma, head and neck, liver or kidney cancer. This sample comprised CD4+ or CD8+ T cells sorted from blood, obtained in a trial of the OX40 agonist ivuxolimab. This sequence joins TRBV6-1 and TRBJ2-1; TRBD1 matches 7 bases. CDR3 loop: CASVKGASYNEQFF. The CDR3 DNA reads TGTGCCAGCGTGAAGGGGGCCTCCTACAATGAGCAGTTCTTC.